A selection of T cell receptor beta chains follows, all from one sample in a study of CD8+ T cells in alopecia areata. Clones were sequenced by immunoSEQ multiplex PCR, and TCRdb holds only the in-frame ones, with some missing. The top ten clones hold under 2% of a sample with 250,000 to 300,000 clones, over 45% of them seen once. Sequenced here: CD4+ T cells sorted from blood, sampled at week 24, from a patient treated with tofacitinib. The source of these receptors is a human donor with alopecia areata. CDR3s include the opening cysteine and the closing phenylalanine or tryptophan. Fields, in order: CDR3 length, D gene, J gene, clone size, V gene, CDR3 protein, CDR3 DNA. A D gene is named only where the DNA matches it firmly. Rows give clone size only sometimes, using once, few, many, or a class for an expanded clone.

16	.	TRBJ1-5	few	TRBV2	CASSEGGHRSNQPQHF	TGTGCCAGCAGTGAAGGTGGACACCGGAGCAATCAGCCCCAGCATTTT
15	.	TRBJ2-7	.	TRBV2	CASSVRTGGNHEQYF	TGTGCCAGCAGTGTAAGAACCGGGGGTAACCACGAGCAGTACTTC
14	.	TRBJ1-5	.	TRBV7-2	CASGPTRGNQPQHF	TGTGCCAGCGGACCTACAAGGGGCAATCAGCCCCAGCATTTT
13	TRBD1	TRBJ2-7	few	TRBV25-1	CASNRGLGYEQYF	TGTGCCAGCAACAGGGGATTGGGCTACGAGCAGTACTTC
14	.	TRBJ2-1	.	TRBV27	CASSLTPTANEQFF	TGTGCCAGCAGTTTAACTCCGACAGCCAATGAGCAGTTCTTC
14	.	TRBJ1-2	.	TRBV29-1	CSVHRAGGGKGYTF	TGCAGCGTTCATCGAGCGGGGGGCGGGAAGGGCTACACCTTC
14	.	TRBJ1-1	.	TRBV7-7	CASSLPQGLSEAFF	TGTGCTAGCAGCTTACCACAGGGTCTATCTGAAGCTTTCTTT
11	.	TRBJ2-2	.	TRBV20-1	CSARRTGELFF	TGCAGTGCTAGACGAACCGGGGAGCTGTTTTTT
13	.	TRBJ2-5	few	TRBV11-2	CASSQGGQETQYF	TGTGCCAGCAGCCAAGGGGGGCAAGAGACCCAGTACTTC
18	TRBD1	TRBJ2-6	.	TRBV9	CASSVLDRGLSGANVLTF	TGTGCCAGCAGCGTTCTAGACAGGGGACTCTCTGGGGCCAACGTCCTGACTTTC
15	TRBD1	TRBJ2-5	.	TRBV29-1	CSVVLGTGAQETQYF	TGCAGCGTTGTCCTGGGGACAGGGGCCCAAGAGACCCAGTACTTC
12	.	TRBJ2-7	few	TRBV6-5	CASKGRTGEQYF	TGTGCCAGCAAGGGGAGAACGGGCGAGCAGTACTTC
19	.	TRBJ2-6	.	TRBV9	CASSGRGHSRGSGANVLTF	TGTGCCAGCAGCGGCCGTGGACACTCCCGAGGGTCTGGGGCCAACGTCCTGACTTTC
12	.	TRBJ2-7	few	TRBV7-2	CASSLSSYEQYF	TGTGCCAGCAGCCTCAGCTCCTACGAGCAGTACTTC
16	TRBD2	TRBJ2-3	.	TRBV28	CASSPPGLAGIDTQYF	TGTGCCAGCAGTCCGCCTGGACTAGCGGGGATCGATACGCAGTATTTT
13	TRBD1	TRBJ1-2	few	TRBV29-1	CSVEDDRVGGYTF	TGCAGCGTTGAAGATGACAGGGTGGGTGGCTACACCTTC
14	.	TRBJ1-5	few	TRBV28	CASSPPGRNQPQHF	TGTGCCAGCAGCCCCCCGGGACGTAATCAGCCCCAGCATTTT
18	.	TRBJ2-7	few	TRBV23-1	CASSQSRSCRQNSYEQYF	TGCGCCAGCAGTCAATCGAGGTCCTGTAGGCAGAATTCCTACGAGCAGTACTTC
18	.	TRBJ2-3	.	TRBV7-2	CASSLRRTRGISTDTQYF	TGTGCCAGCAGCTTGCGTAGGACAAGAGGAATTAGCACAGATACGCAGTATTTT
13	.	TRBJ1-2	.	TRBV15	CATSRARGDGYTF	TGTGCCACCAGCAGAGCGCGGGGGGATGGCTACACCTTC
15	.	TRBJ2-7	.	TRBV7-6	CASSLDGLNSYEQYF	TGTGCCAGCAGCTTAGACGGTCTCAACTCCTACGAGCAGTACTTC
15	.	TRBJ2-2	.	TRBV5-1	CASSLLIGNTGELFF	TGCGCCAGCAGCTTGTTAATAGGCAACACCGGGGAGCTGTTTTTT
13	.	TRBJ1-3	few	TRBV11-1	CASSGNSGNTIYF	TGTGCCAGCAGCGGCAACTCTGGAAACACCATATATTTT
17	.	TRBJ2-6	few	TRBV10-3	CAISERGGGSGANVLTF	TGTGCCATCAGTGAGCGTGGAGGTGGCTCTGGGGCCAACGTCCTGACTTTC
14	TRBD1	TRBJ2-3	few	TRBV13	CASSLDRGTDTQYF	TGTGCCAGCAGCTTGGACAGGGGCACAGATACGCAGTATTTT
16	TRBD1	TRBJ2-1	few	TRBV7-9	CASSPNLGQGDNEQFF	TGTGCCAGCAGCCCCAACTTAGGGCAGGGGGACAATGAGCAGTTCTTC
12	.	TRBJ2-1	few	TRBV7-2	CASSLLAGEQFF	TGTGCCAGCAGCTTATTAGCCGGTGAGCAGTTCTTC
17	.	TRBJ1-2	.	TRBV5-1	CASSLTPLGAGGAGYTF	TGCGCCAGCAGCTTAACCCCCCTGGGGGCCGGGGGTGCTGGCTACACCTTC
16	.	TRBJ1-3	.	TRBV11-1	CASSSSRGGDGNTIYF	TGTGCCAGCAGCTCCTCGAGGGGTGGCGATGGAAACACCATATATTTT
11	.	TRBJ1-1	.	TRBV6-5	CASRAWDGMKF	TGTGCCAGCAGGGCCTGGGACGGGATGAAATTT
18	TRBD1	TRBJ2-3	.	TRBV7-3	CASSYRTPGTVAPDTQYF	TGTGCCAGCAGCTACCGAACCCCTGGGACAGTAGCCCCAGATACGCAGTATTTT
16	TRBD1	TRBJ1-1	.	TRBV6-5	CASSFRTGRVNTEAFF	TGTGCCAGCAGTTTTCGGACAGGGCGGGTGAACACTGAAGCTTTCTTT
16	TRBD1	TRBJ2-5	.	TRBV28	CASTTRRTGVMATQYF	TGTGCCAGCACAACCAGAAGGACAGGGGTGATGGCGACCCAGTACTTC
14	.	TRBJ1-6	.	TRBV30	CAWSVLPNNSPLHF	TGTGCCTGGAGTGTACTCCCAAATAATTCACCCCTCCACTTT
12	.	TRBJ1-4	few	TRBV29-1	CSVEDGEEKLFF	TGCAGCGTTGAAGATGGGGAAGAAAAACTGTTTTTT
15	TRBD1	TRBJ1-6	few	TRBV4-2	CASSQTTGVGSPLHF	TGTGCCAGCAGCCAAACGACAGGGGTAGGGTCACCCCTCCACTTT
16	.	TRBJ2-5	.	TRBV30	CAWTPGQALPSGTQYF	TGTGCCTGGACCCCCGGGCAGGCACTCCCCTCGGGGACCCAGTACTTC
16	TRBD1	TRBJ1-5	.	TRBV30	CAWSGATGGANQPQHF	TGTGCCTGGAGCGGGGCGACAGGGGGTGCCAATCAGCCCCAGCATTTT
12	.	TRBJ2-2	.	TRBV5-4	CASSPPWGELFF	TGTGCCAGCAGCCCCCCGTGGGGGGAGCTGTTTTTT
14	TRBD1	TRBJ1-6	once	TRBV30	CAWIPDRGNSPLHF	TGTGCCTGGATCCCGGACAGGGGCAATTCACCCCTCCACTTT
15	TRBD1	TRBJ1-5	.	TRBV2	CASSEQGGSNQPQHF	TGTGCCAGCAGTGAACAGGGGGGTAGCAATCAGCCCCAGCATTTT
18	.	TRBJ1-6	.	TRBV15	CATSRERPTGSYNSPLHF	TGTGCCACCAGCAGAGAACGGCCGACAGGCTCCTATAATTCACCCCTCCACTTT
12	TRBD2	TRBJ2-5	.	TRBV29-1	CSASGVVETQYF	TGCAGCGCTAGCGGGGTTGTGGAGACCCAGTACTTC
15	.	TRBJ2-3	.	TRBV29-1	CSVTPTGGVGDTQYF	TGCAGCGTCACCCCAACAGGAGGGGTGGGAGATACGCAGTATTTT
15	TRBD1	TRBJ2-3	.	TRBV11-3	CASSPGTGGTDTQYF	TGTGCCAGCAGCCCCGGGACAGGAGGCACAGATACGCAGTATTTT
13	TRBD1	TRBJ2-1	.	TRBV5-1	CASQGALTDEQFF	TGCGCCAGCCAGGGGGCCCTTACCGATGAGCAGTTCTTC